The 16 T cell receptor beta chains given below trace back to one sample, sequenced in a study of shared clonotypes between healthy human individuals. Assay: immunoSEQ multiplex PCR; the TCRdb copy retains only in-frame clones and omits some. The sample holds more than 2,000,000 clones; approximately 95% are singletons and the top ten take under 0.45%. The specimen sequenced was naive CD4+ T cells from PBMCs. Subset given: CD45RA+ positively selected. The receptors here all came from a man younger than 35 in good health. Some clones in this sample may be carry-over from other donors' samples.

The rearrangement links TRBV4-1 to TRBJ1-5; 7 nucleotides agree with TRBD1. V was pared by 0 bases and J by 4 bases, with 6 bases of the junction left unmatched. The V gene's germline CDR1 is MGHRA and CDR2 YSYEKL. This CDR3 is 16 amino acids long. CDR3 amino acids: CASSQDYRGVNQPQHF. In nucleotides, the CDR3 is TGCGCCAGCAGCCAAGATTACAGGGGAGTAAATCAGCCCCAGCATTTT.

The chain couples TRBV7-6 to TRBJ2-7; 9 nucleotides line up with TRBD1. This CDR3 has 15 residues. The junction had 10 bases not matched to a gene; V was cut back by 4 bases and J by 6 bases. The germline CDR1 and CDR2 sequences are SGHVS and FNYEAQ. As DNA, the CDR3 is TGTGCCAGCAGCTCTCTACAGGGGGCATTATTCGAGCAGTACTTC. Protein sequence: CASSSLQGALFEQYF.

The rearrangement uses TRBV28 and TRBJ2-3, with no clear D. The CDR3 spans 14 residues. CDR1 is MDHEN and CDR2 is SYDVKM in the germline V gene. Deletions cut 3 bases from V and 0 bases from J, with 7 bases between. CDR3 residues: CASSFLDSTDTQYF. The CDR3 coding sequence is TGTGCCAGCAGTTTCCTGGACAGCACAGATACGCAGTATTTT.

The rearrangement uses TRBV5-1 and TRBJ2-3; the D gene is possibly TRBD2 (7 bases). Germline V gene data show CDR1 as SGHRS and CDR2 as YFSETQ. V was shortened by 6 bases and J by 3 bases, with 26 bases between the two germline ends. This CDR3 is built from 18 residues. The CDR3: CASTLLTTRGRGTDTQYF. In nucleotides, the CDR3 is TGCGCCAGCACCTTACTTACAACTCGGGGGAGGGGGACAGATACGCAGTATTTT.

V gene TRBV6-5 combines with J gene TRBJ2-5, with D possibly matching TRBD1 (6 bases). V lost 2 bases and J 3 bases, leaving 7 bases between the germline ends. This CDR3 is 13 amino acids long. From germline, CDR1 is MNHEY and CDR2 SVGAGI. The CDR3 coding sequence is TGTGCCAGCAGTTACAACAGGGAAGAGACCCAGTACTTC. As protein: CASSYNREETQYF.

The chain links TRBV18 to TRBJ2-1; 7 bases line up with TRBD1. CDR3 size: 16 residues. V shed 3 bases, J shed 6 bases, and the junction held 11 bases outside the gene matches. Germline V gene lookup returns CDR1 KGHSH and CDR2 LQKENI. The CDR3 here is CASSPNDRGRVNEQFF. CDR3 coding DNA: TGTGCCAGCTCACCGAACGATAGGGGGCGCGTCAATGAGCAGTTCTTC.

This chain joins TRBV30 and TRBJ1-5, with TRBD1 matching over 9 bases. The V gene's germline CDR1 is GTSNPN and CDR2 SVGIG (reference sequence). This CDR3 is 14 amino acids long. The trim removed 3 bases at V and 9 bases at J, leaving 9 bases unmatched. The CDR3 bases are TGTGCCTGGAGCGTCTCGGACAGGGGATCGCCCCAGCATTTT. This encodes CAWSVSDRGSPQHF.

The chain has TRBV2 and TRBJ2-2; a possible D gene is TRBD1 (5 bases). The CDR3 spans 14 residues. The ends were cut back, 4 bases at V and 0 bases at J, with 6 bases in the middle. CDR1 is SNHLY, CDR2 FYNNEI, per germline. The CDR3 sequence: CASSARANTGELFF. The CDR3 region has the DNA TGTGCCAGCAGTGCCAGGGCGAACACCGGGGAGCTGTTTTTT.

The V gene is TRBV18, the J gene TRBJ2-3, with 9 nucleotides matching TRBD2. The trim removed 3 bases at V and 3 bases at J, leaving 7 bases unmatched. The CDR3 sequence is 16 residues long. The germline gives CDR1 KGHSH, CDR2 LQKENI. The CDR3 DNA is TGTGCCAGCTCACCGAGGAGCGGGAGGCTGACAGATACGCAGTATTTT. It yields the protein CASSPRSGRLTDTQYF.

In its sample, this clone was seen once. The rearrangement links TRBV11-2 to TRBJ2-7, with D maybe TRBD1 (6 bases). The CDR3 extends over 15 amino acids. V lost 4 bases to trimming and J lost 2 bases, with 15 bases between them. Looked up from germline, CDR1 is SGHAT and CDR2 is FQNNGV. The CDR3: CASSSQGIGTYEQYF. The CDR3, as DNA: TGTGCCAGCAGCTCGCAGGGGATTGGGACCTACGAGCAGTACTTC. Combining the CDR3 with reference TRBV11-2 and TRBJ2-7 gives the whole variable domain EAGVAQSPRYKIIEKRQSVAFWCNPISGHATLYWYQQILGQGPKLLIQFQNNGVVDDSQLPKDRFSAERLKGVDSTLKIQPAKLEDSAVYLCASSSQGIGTYEQYFGPGTRLTVT.

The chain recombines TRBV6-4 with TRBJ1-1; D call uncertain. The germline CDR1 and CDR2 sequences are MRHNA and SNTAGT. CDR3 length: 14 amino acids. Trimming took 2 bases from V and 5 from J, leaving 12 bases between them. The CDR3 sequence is CASSDGTVGTEAFF. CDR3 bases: TGTGCCAGCAGTGACGGTACGGTTGGGACTGAAGCTTTCTTT.

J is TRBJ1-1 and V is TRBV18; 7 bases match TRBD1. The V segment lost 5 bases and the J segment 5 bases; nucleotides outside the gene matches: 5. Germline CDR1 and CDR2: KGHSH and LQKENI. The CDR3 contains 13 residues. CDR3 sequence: CASSKTGQTEAFF. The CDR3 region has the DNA TGTGCCAGCTCAAAGACAGGGCAAACTGAAGCTTTCTTT.

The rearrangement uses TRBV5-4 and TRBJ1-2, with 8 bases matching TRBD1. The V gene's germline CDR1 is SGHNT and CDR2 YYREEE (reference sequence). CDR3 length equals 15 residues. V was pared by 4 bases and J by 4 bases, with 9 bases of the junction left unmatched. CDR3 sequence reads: CASSGGQDLGYGYTF. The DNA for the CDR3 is TGTGCCAGCAGCGGGGGACAGGACCTCGGCTATGGCTACACCTTC.

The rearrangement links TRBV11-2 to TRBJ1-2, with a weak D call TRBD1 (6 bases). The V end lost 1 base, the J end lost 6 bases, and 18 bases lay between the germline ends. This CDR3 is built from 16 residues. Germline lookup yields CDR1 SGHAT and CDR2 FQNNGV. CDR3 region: CASSLGIGGGGDGYTF. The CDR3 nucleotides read TGTGCCAGCAGCTTAGGGATCGGGGGCGGCGGGGATGGCTACACCTTC. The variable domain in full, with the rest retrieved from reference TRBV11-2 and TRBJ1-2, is EAGVAQSPRYKIIEKRQSVAFWCNPISGHATLYWYQQILGQGPKLLIQFQNNGVVDDSQLPKDRFSAERLKGVDSTLKIQPAKLEDSAVYLCASSLGIGGGGDGYTFGSGTRLTVV.

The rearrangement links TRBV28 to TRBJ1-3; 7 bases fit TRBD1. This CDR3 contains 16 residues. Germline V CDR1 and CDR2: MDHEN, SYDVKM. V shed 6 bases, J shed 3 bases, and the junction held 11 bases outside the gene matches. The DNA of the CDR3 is TGTGCCAGCAGGTCCCGGGACAGAAATTTTGGAAACACCATATATTTT. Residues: CASRSRDRNFGNTIYF.

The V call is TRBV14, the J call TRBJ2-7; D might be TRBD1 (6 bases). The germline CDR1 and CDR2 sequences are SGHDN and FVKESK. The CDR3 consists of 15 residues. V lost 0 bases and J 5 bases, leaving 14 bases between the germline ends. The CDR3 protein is CASSQDRGPLNEQYF. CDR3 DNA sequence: TGTGCCAGCAGCCAAGACAGGGGACCCCTAAACGAGCAGTACTTC.